This TCR beta chain derives from a study of blood T cell repertoires in COVID-19. CDR3 length equals 16 residues. Germline loops: CDR1 SGHVS, CDR2 FNYEAQ. The J segment lost 1 base and the V segment lost 2 bases, leaving 5 bases of the junction unmatched. Profiling relied on immunoSEQ multiplex PCR, and the TCRdb table lists in-frame clones only, not all of them. This repertoire shows roughly 190,000 clones, 75% to 95% found once; its top ten account for approximately 0.5%. The rearrangement uses TRBV7-6 and TRBJ1-3; the match to TRBD1 covers 7 bases. This clonotype was sampled from a man between 50 and 59 years old with acute or convalescent COVID-19. Sequencing was performed on peripheral blood. DNA for the CDR3: TGTGCCAGCAGCTTAAGGGACAGCCTTTCTGGAAACACCATATATTTT. This sequence encodes CASSLRDSLSGNTIYF.